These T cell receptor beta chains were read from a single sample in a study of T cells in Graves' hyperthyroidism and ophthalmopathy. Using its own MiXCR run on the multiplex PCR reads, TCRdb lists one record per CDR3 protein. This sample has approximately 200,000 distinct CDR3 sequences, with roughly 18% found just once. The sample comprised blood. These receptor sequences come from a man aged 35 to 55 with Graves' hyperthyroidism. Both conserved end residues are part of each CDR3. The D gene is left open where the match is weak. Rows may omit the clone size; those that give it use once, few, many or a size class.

CDR3 DNA: TGCAGTGCCACCGGTTCGGGACATTCAGGCTACACCTTC
CDR3 protein: CSATGSGHSGYTF
CDR3 length: 13
V gene: TRBV20-1
D gene: .
J gene: TRBJ1-2
clone size: many

CDR3 DNA: TGTGCCAGTCGGTTCCTGACAGGGGGTCTAGATACGCAGTATTTT
CDR3 protein: CASRFLTGGLDTQYF
CDR3 length: 15
V gene: TRBV19
D gene: TRBD1
J gene: TRBJ2-3
clone size: many

CDR3 DNA: TGCGCCAGCAGCTTGGCCCCACTAGCGGGGCTAAGCACAGATACGCAGTATTTT
CDR3 protein: CASSLAPLAGLSTDTQYF
CDR3 length: 18
V gene: TRBV5-1
D gene: TRBD2
J gene: TRBJ2-3
clone size: once

CDR3 DNA: TGCAGTGCTAGATTCCGGGACCGGAGGGGGGAGACCCAGTACTTC
CDR3 protein: CSARFRDRRGETQYF
CDR3 length: 15
V gene: TRBV20-1
D gene: .
J gene: TRBJ2-5
clone size: many

CDR3 DNA: TGTGCCACCAGCAGCCGCAGGGATGGCAATCAGCCCCAGCATTTT
CDR3 protein: CATSSRRDGNQPQHF
CDR3 length: 15
V gene: TRBV15
D gene: .
J gene: TRBJ1-5
clone size: many

CDR3 DNA: TGTGCCAGCAGTCACTCCCCCGGACTAGCGGGGGGCAGGAGCTCCTACGAGCAGTACTTC
CDR3 protein: CASSHSPGLAGGRSSYEQYF
CDR3 length: 20
V gene: TRBV28
D gene: TRBD2
J gene: TRBJ2-7
clone size: .

CDR3 DNA: TGTGCCAGCAGCGTCGTCCGGGAGCAGTACTTC
CDR3 protein: CASSVVREQYF
CDR3 length: 11
V gene: TRBV9
D gene: .
J gene: TRBJ2-7
clone size: many

CDR3 DNA: TGCAGCGTTGATAGACTAGCGGGGGGGGCATTGCGAGCGACCCAGTACTTC
CDR3 protein: CSVDRLAGGALRATQYF
CDR3 length: 17
V gene: TRBV29-1
D gene: TRBD2
J gene: TRBJ2-5
clone size: many

CDR3 DNA: TGTGCCAGCAGTTTCCCCGAAGTGTCGACTAATGAAAAACTGTTTTTT
CDR3 protein: CASSFPEVSTNEKLFF
CDR3 length: 16
V gene: TRBV28
D gene: .
J gene: TRBJ1-4
clone size: many

CDR3 DNA: TGCAGTGCTATCCGGGACAGAGCTAACTGTGGCTACACCTTC
CDR3 protein: CSAIRDRANCGYTF
CDR3 length: 14
V gene: TRBV20-1
D gene: TRBD1
J gene: TRBJ1-2
clone size: .

CDR3 DNA: TGCGCCAGCAGTCCTCATGGGGTTTCCTCCTACGAGCAGTACTTC
CDR3 protein: CASSPHGVSSYEQYF
CDR3 length: 15
V gene: TRBV5-1
D gene: .
J gene: TRBJ2-7
clone size: many

CDR3 DNA: TGTGCCAGCAACCTAGGGGTGAACACTGAAGCTTTCTTT
CDR3 protein: CASNLGVNTEAFF
CDR3 length: 13
V gene: TRBV2
D gene: .
J gene: TRBJ1-1
clone size: many

CDR3 DNA: TGTGCCAGCAGCCAAGATCGTGGGCTAGCGGGGTATGGTGGGGATACGCAGTATTTT
CDR3 protein: CASSQDRGLAGYGGDTQYF
CDR3 length: 19
V gene: TRBV14
D gene: TRBD2
J gene: TRBJ2-3
clone size: .

CDR3 DNA: TGTGCCAGCAGTTCTCCGGCCATGAACACTGAAGCTTTCTTT
CDR3 protein: CASSSPAMNTEAFF
CDR3 length: 14
V gene: TRBV27
D gene: .
J gene: TRBJ1-1
clone size: many

CDR3 DNA: TGTGCCAGCAAACGGACAGGGGTAAGCGAGCAGTACTTC
CDR3 protein: CASKRTGVSEQYF
CDR3 length: 13
V gene: TRBV6-2/TRBV6-3
D gene: TRBD1
J gene: TRBJ2-7
clone size: many

CDR3 DNA: TGCGCCGGCAGCTTCGCAGGCGACGCTAATGAAAAACTGTTTTTT
CDR3 protein: CAGSFAGDANEKLFF
CDR3 length: 15
V gene: TRBV5-1
D gene: .
J gene: TRBJ1-4
clone size: .